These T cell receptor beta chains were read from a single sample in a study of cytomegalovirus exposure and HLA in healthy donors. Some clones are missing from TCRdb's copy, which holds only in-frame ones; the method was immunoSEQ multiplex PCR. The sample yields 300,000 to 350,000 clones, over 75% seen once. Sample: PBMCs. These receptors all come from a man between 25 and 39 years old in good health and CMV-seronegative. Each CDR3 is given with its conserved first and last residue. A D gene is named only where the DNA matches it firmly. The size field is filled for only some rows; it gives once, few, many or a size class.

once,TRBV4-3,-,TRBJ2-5,TGCGCCAGCAGCCAACGACAGTTCCAAGAGACCCAGTACTTC,CASSQRQFQETQYF
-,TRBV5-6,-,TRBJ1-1,TGTGCCAGCATCGTCTTCAGGGGTTCTGAAGCTTTCTTT,CASIVFRGSEAFF
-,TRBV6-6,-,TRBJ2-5,TGTGCCAGCAGTTACGGGACTTTGTACCAAGAGACCCAGTACTTC,CASSYGTLYQETQYF
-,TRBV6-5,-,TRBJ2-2,TGTGCCAGCAGTTACTCCAGGGCAACGCCAACCGGGGAGCTGTTTTTT,CASSYSRATPTGELFF
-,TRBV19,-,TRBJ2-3,TGTGCCAGTAGTTTGGGACTTCACACAGATACGCAGTATTTT,CASSLGLHTDTQYF
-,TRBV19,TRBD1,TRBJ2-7,TGTGCCAGTAGTGGACGACAGGGTATCGACGAGCAGTACTTC,CASSGRQGIDEQYF
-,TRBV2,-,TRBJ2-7,TGTGCCAGCAGTCCCCCGTCCGGAGGCTTCTACGAGCAGTACTTC,CASSPPSGGFYEQYF
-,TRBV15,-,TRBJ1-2,TGTGCCACCAGCAGAGAGGGCGCGGACAGCCGGCTGAGGGGCTACACCTTC,CATSREGADSRLRGYTF
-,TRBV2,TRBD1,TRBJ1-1,TGTGCCAGCAGTGAGTCTGGGACAGGGATTTACCTCACTGAAGCTTTCTTT,CASSESGTGIYLTEAFF
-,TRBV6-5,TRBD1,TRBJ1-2,TGTGCCAGCAGAGGGGGCCGGACTTATGGCTACACCTTC,CASRGGRTYGYTF
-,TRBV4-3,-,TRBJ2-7,TGCGCCAGCAGCCAAGTGAGTGGGAGCTCCTACGAGCAGTACTTC,CASSQVSGSSYEQYF
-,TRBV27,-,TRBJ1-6,TGTGCCAGCAGGCCCGGGACACCGCAAACCGGGGTCCTCCACTTT,CASRPGTPQTGVLHF
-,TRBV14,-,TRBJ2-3,TGTGCCAGCAGCCCCCCAGGGGCGATCACAGATACGCAGTATTTT,CASSPPGAITDTQYF
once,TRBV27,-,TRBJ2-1,TGTGCCAGCAGTTCCCCCCCGGGAAAGACCTCCTACAATGAGCAGTTCTTC,CASSSPPGKTSYNEQFF
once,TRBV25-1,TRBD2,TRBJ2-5,TGTGCCAGCATTCCGGGACTAGCGGGGGGTCAAGAGACCCAGTACTTC,CASIPGLAGGQETQYF
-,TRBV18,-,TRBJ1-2,TGTGCCAGCTCACCCACGGGGGGGATAGAGAACTATGGCTACACCTTC,CASSPTGGIENYGYTF
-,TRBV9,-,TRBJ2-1,TGTGCCAGCAGCGTCCGGTTCCCCACTACTTACAATGAGCAGTTCTTC,CASSVRFPTTYNEQFF
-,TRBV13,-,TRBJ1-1,TGTGCCAGCAGCTTGGACAGAAACACTGAAGCTTTCTTT,CASSLDRNTEAFF
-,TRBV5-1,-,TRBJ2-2,TGCGCCAGCAGCTTGGAACTAGCCAACACCGGGGAGCTGTTTTTT,CASSLELANTGELFF
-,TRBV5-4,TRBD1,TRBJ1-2,TGTGCCAGCAGCGGGGACAGGGGAGGCTATGGCTACACCTTC,CASSGDRGGYGYTF
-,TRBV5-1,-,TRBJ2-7,TGCGCCAGTCGACTCTCGAGCTCCTACGAGCAGTACTTC,CASRLSSSYEQYF
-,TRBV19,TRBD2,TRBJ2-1,TGTGCCAGTAGTATAGGTCAGCGGGGGGGGTCCCTAAATGAGCAGTTCTTC,CASSIGQRGGSLNEQFF
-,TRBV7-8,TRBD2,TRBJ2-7,TGTGCCAGCAGCTTAGGGACTAGCGGCTCCTACGAGCAGTACTTC,CASSLGTSGSYEQYF
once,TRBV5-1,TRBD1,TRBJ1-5,TGCGCCAGCAGCACGGGACAGGGGAATCAGCCCCAGCATTTT,CASSTGQGNQPQHF
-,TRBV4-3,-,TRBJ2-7,TGCGCCAGCAGCCAAGGGACCGACAGTTGGGGGGAGTTGGGGCAGTACTTC,CASSQGTDSWGELGQYF
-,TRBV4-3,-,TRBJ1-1,TGCGCCAGCAGCCAAGATCGGGGGGACACTGAAGCTTTCTTT,CASSQDRGDTEAFF
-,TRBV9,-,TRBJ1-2,TGTGCCAGCAGCCCCCGTGGCCGTGGCTACACCTTC,CASSPRGRGYTF
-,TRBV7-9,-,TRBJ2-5,TGTGCCAGCAGCTTAGACGGCAGGGGTTATGAGACCCAGTACTTC,CASSLDGRGYETQYF
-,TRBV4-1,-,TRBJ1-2,TGCGCCAGCAGCCAAGGGCACAGCACACCCTATGGCTACACCTTC,CASSQGHSTPYGYTF
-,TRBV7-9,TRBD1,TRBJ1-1,TGTGCCAGCAGCTTAAGTCAGGGGGCGAATGAAGCTTTCTTT,CASSLSQGANEAFF
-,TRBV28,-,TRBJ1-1,TGTGCCAGCAGCCGGTGGGGGGGGACTGAAGCTTTCTTT,CASSRWGGTEAFF
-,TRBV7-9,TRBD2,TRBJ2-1,TGTGCCAGCAGCTCCTCGCGGGGGGGCTTAAGCGAGCAGTTCTTC,CASSSSRGGLSEQFF
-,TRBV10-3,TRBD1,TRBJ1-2,TGTGCCACCAGCCAACCCGGACAGGGAACCGATGGCTACACCTTC,CATSQPGQGTDGYTF
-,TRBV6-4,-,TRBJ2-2,TGTGCCAGCACCGACGGGGACACCGGGGAGCTGTTTTTT,CASTDGDTGELFF
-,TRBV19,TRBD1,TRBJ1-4,TGTGCCAGTAGCCCGACAGGGTGGCAAGAAAAACTGTTTTTT,CASSPTGWQEKLFF
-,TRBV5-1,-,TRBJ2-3,TGCGCCAGCAGCCGGGACTTGCCAGATACGCAGTATTTT,CASSRDLPDTQYF
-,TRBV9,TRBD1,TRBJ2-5,TGTGCCAGCAGCGCGTCAGGGGGCCGGGAGACCCAGTACTTC,CASSASGGRETQYF
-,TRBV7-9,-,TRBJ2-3,TGTGCCAGCAGCCCCCGATATGGGCGAGATACGCAGTATTTT,CASSPRYGRDTQYF
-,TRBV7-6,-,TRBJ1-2,TGTGCCAGCAGCTTACTATCACAGGGTCACTATGGCTACACCTTC,CASSLLSQGHYGYTF
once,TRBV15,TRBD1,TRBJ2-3,TGTGCCACCAGCAGCGGGACAGGGTTGGGCACAGATACGCAGTATTTT,CATSSGTGLGTDTQYF
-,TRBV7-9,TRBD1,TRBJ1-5,TGTGCCAGCAGCTTAAACCATGGGACAGGGGGGCAGGGCAATCAGCCCCAGCATTTT,CASSLNHGTGGQGNQPQHF
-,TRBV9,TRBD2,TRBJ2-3,TGTGCCAGCAGCCCACCAGCGGGGGCCCTCACAGATACGCAGTATTTT,CASSPPAGALTDTQYF
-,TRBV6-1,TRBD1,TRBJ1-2,TGTGCCAGCAGGGAGGGACAGGGGAAAGGCGGCTACACCTTC,CASREGQGKGGYTF
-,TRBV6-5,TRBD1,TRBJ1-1,TGTGCCAGCAGCTACGGACAGGGGGCAGGTGAAGCTTTCTTT,CASSYGQGAGEAFF